This T cell receptor beta chain was observed in a study of OX40 agonist ivuxolimab in advanced cancers. The data were produced by immunoSEQ multiplex PCR, yet TCRdb's version contains in-frame clones alone and is incomplete. The table lists about 69,000 clones, about 88% of them singletons. The CDR3 runs to 14 residues. Trimming stripped 2 bases from V and 8 bases from J, with 13 bases between. CDR1 and CDR2 from the germline V gene are SGHKS and YYEKEE (reference sequence). The sequence was collected from an adult with an advanced solid tumor such as melanoma, head and neck, liver or kidney cancer. The V gene is TRBV5-5, the J gene TRBJ1-4; D unresolved. The specimen comprised CD4+ or CD8+ T cells sorted from blood, sampled in a trial of the OX40 agonist ivuxolimab. CDR3 bases: TGTGCCAGCAGCTTTTCTTCTCCCCGGGAAAAACTGTTTTTT. Its translation: CASSFSSPREKLFF.